Sequencing of this T cell receptor (beta chain) was carried out in a study of cytomegalovirus exposure and HLA in healthy donors. Germline lookup yields CDR1 MNHEY and CDR2 SVGAGI. Deletions cut 1 base from V and 5 bases from J, with 9 bases between. The CDR3 extends over 14 amino acids. The PCR used 60 Vbeta and 13 Jbeta primers. Clones were read by immunoSEQ multiplex PCR, and TCRdb kept only the in-frame ones, dropping some. The table has around 150,000 clones, roughly three quarters seen once. With respect to this clone: Its target is unknown.

All donors participated as healthy donors of bone marrow. Donors were nominally healthy when sampled, though unrecorded immune exposures were likely. Regarding the study as a whole: In vitro work confirmed that a few CMV-associated chains recognize CMV antigens.

Material: PBMCs. The chain joins TRBV6-5 to TRBJ1-5, with D unclear. The sequence was collected from a male donor in good health and CMV-seronegative. CDR3 loop: CASSYYGIHQPQHF. CDR3 nucleotide sequence: TGTGCCAGCAGTTACTACGGTATCCATCAGCCCCAGCATTTT.